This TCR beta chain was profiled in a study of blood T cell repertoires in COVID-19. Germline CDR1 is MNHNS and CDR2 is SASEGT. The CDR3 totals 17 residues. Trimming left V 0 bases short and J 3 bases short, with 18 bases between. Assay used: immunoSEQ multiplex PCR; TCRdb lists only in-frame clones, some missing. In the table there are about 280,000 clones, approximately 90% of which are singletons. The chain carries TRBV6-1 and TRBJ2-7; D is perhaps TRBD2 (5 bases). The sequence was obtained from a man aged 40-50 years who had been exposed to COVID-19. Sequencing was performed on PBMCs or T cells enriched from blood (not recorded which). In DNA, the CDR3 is TGTGCCAGCAGTGAAGCCCCCAGGCCCGAGGGTTTCTACGAGCAGTACTTC. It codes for CASSEAPRPEGFYEQYF.